One and the same sample provided the 4 T cell receptor beta chains below, sequenced in a study of T cell responses to AZD1222 COVID-19 vaccine. The method was immunoSEQ multiplex PCR; TCRdb's version includes in-frame clones alone and lacks a portion of them. The table records 200,000 or so clones, about 89% of them present only once. Sequences were derived from peripheral blood, sampled on day 0 of MenACWY control vaccination. These receptors all stem from an adult in good health.

The V and J genes are TRBV18 and TRBJ1-1; no clear D. CDR3 length: 14 residues. The germline gives CDR1 KGHSH, CDR2 LQKENI. Between the trimmed V and J ends, which lost 5 bases and 4 bases, there was a span of 14 bases. The CDR3 DNA reads as TGTGCCAGCTCATTTGGACCAAGGGTCACTGAAGCTTTCTTT. This gives the protein CASSFGPRVTEAFF.

This clone was detected only once. The chain couples TRBV28 to TRBJ2-1; no clear D gene. The CDR3 has 17 amino acids. Trimming pared 1 base from V and 5 bases from J, leaving 18 bases between. Germline V lookup: CDR1 MDHEN, CDR2 SYDVKM. For the CDR3, the DNA is TGTGCCAGCAGTTTATCCCTTAACGCCCCCCGAAACAATGAGCAGTTCTTC. This sequence encodes CASSLSLNAPRNNEQFF.

This sequence joins TRBV13 and TRBJ2-7; either TRBD1 or TRBD2 may fit D (5 bases each). This CDR3 is built from 14 residues. Germline CDR1 is PRHDT and CDR2 is FYEKMQ (reference sequence). V shed 3 bases and J shed 3 bases, with 12 bases lying between them. The CDR3 here is CASSFPGPSYEQYF. The CDR3 region has the DNA TGTGCCAGCAGCTTTCCGGGACCAAGCTACGAGCAGTACTTC.

The chain combines TRBV28 with TRBJ2-7; D is possibly TRBD1 (5 bases). V was cut by 4 bases and J by 0 bases, with 13 bases left in between. The CDR3 spans 15 residues. The germline gives CDR1 MDHEN, CDR2 SYDVKM. CDR3 protein: CASSSQGFNSYEQYF. The CDR3 nucleotides read TGTGCCAGCAGTTCTCAGGGATTTAACTCCTACGAGCAGTACTTC.